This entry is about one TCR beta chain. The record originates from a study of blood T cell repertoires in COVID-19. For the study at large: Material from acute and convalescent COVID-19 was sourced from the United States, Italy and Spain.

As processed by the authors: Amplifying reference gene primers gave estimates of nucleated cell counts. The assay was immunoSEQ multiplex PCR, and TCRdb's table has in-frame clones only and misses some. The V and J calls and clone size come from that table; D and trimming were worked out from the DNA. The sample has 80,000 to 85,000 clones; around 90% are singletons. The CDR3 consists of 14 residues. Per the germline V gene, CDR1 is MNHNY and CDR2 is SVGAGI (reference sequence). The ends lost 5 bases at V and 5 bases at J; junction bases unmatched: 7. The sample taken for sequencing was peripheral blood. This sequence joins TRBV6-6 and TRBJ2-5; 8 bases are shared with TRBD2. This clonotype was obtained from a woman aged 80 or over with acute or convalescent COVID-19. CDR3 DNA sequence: TGTGCCAGCAGTCCCCGGGGGGGGGCGGAGACCCAGTACTTC. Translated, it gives CASSPRGGAETQYF.